This passage covers 19 T cell receptor beta chains from one sample sequenced in a study of shared clonotypes between healthy human individuals. Data came from immunoSEQ multiplex PCR; TCRdb stores just in-frame clones and leaves some out. The top ten hold about 1.6% of the sample, which has about 2.1 million clones, 90% to 95% seen once. Naive CD8 cells lacked CD45RO, underwent positive selection for CCR7 and left out terminally differentiated effector memory CD45RA+ cells. Sequencing used naive CD8+ T cells from PBMCs. The receptors stem from a man aged 18 to 30 in good health. Some clones in this sample may be carry-over from other donors' samples.

The chain couples TRBV27 to TRBJ2-2; D uncertain. The CDR3 loop spans 13 amino acids. Germline CDR1 is MNHEY and CDR2 is SMNVEV (reference sequence). Trimming left V 1 base short and J 7 bases short, with 7 bases between. The CDR3 sequence: CASSLLGNGELFF. CDR3 DNA sequence: TGTGCCAGCAGTTTATTAGGAAACGGGGAGCTGTTTTTT.

V and J are TRBV29-1 and TRBJ2-1; TRBD2 matches at 8 bases. CDR1 and CDR2 from the germline V gene are SQVTM and ANQGSEA. V shed 4 bases, J shed 4 bases, and the junction held 6 bases outside the gene matches. CDR3 length: 14 amino acids. CDR3 amino acids: CSVAGLDRYNEQFF. The CDR3 coding sequence is TGCAGCGTTGCGGGACTAGACCGTTACAATGAGCAGTTCTTC.

The chain is built from TRBV30 and TRBJ2-7; the match to TRBD2 covers 12 bases. The CDR3 is 19 residues long. The V and J ends lost 0 bases and 1 base, in that order; junction bases with no gene match: 13. The germline V gene encodes CDR1 GTSNPN and CDR2 SVGIG (reference sequence). For the CDR3, the DNA is TGTGCCTGGAGTGTACGATGGGCTAGCGGGAGGGGAACTTCCTACGAGCAGTACTTC. As protein: CAWSVRWASGRGTSYEQYF.

This chain connects TRBV11-3 to TRBJ1-5; D gene uncertain. Germline loops: CDR1 SGHNT, CDR2 YENEEA. The V end was cut by 0 bases, the J end by 11 bases, with 23 bases between. This CDR3 has 17 amino acids. The CDR3, as DNA: TGTGCCAGCAGCTTAGAGGCCCGGGTTGCACCGCTGCGGGCCCAGCATTTT. Residues: CASSLEARVAPLRAQHF. The whole variable domain, filled in from reference TRBV11-3 and TRBJ1-5, reads EAGVVQSPRYKIIEKKQPVAFWCNPISGHNTLYWYLQNLGQGPELLIRYENEEAVDDSQLPKDRFSAERLKGVDSTLKIQPAELGDSAVYLCASSLEARVAPLRAQHFGDGTRLSIL.

The chain joins TRBV30 to TRBJ2-1, with a tentative D call TRBD2 (5 bases). Per the germline V gene, CDR1 is GTSNPN and CDR2 is SVGIG (reference sequence). Trimming removed 2 bases at V and 9 bases at J, with 11 bases between. The length of the CDR3 is 12 residues. The CDR3 DNA follows: TGTGCCTGGAGTCCGTCCGGACTTGAGCAGTTCTTC. As protein: CAWSPSGLEQFF.

The chain joins TRBV27 to TRBJ2-1; unclear D gene. The germline V and J ends were trimmed by 2 bases and 0 bases, with 8 bases remaining between them. The germline V gene encodes CDR1 MNHEY and CDR2 SMNVEV (reference sequence). This CDR3 is built from 15 residues. The CDR3 loop is CASSLNPSSYNEQFF. The CDR3 DNA is TGTGCCAGCAGTTTAAACCCTAGCTCCTACAATGAGCAGTTCTTC.

The V and J genes are TRBV7-8 and TRBJ2-4; 14 positions match TRBD2. The CDR3 length is 19 residues. The germline V gene has CDR1 SGHVS and CDR2 FQNEAQ. Trimming removed 4 bases from V and 1 base from J; junction bases left unmatched: 9. The CDR3 reads CASSSGLAGDGGAKNIQYF. In DNA, the CDR3 is TGTGCCAGCAGCTCGGGACTAGCGGGAGATGGTGGGGCCAAAAACATTCAGTACTTC.

The J gene is TRBJ1-2, the V gene TRBV11-2, with TRBD1 matching over 12 bases. Germline CDR1 SGHAT, CDR2 FQNNGV. J gave up 3 bases and V 5 bases, and 4 bases lay outside the gene matches. This CDR3 region has 15 residues. CDR3 protein: CASSPGQGAYYGYTF. The CDR3 DNA follows: TGTGCCAGCAGCCCGGGACAGGGGGCGTACTATGGCTACACCTTC.

The rearrangement links TRBV28 to TRBJ2-7; 9 nucleotides match TRBD2. Germline CDR1 is MDHEN and CDR2 is SYDVKM. The ends lost 6 bases at V and 3 bases at J; junction bases unmatched: 9. The CDR3 loop spans 15 amino acids. CDR3: CASSTTWREGYEQYF. The CDR3 region has the DNA TGTGCCAGCAGCACCACTTGGCGGGAGGGCTACGAGCAGTACTTC.

CDR3 in amino acids: CASSPGPKGDEAFF. CDR3 sequence (DNA): TGTGCCAGCAGCCCCGGGCCCAAGGGAGATGAAGCTTTCTTT. This chain uses TRBV11-2 with TRBJ1-1; D is uncertain. Trimming cost V 5 bases and J 7 bases, with 17 bases left between them. The CDR3 is 14 residues long. Germline values: CDR1 SGHAT, CDR2 FQNNGV.

This chain uses TRBV11-2 with TRBJ2-1; D could derive from TRBD1 or TRBD2 (5 bases each). The germline CDR1 and CDR2 sequences are SGHAT and FQNNGV. The CDR3 is 19 residues long. V gave up 3 bases and J gave up 5 bases, with 26 bases separating them. The CDR3 reads CASSLAGSRTLRDHNEQFF. CDR3 nucleotide sequence: TGTGCCAGCAGCTTGGCCGGATCTCGAACTCTTCGGGACCACAATGAGCAGTTCTTC. The whole variable domain, remainder taken from reference TRBV11-2 and TRBJ2-1, is EAGVAQSPRYKIIEKRQSVAFWCNPISGHATLYWYQQILGQGPKLLIQFQNNGVVDDSQLPKDRFSAERLKGVDSTLKIQPAKLEDSAVYLCASSLAGSRTLRDHNEQFFGPGTRLTVL.

The rearrangement links TRBV4-1 to TRBJ2-7; TRBD2 matches 7 bases. Unmatched junction bases numbered 3, after V lost 4 bases and J lost 0 bases. CDR1 MGHRA and CDR2 YSYEKL come from the germline V gene. This CDR3 is built from 14 residues. The DNA for the CDR3 is TGCGCCAGCAGCCCGCTAGCGGACTCCTACGAGCAGTACTTC. The encoded protein is CASSPLADSYEQYF.

The gene calls are TRBV29-1 and TRBJ2-1, with TRBD1 as a possible D gene (6 bases). Germline CDR1 SQVTM, CDR2 ANQGSEA. The CDR3 sequence is 14 residues long. V lost 5 bases and J lost 4, with 15 bases in between. The CDR3 loop is CSVTGTILYNEQFF. CDR3 coding DNA: TGCAGCGTTACAGGGACGATCCTATACAATGAGCAGTTCTTC.

This chain links TRBV28 with TRBJ1-2, with D uncertain. Trimming cost V 6 bases and J 5 bases, with 19 bases left between them. CDR1 MDHEN and CDR2 SYDVKM come from the germline V gene. There are 15 residues in the CDR3. The CDR3 DNA reads as TGTGCCAGCAGCCCACTCCCCCCGTCCCTATATGGCTACACCTTC. Translating gives CASSPLPPSLYGYTF.

V is TRBV6-8 and J is TRBJ2-7; 15 bases map to TRBD2. With V trimmed by 6 bases and J by 2 bases, 8 bases remained unmatched. The CDR3 runs 17 residues. Germline V CDR1 and CDR2: MNHGY, SAAAGT. The CDR3 sequence is CASRSGLAGGCPYEQYF. The CDR3 DNA sequence: TGTGCCAGCAGATCAGGACTAGCGGGAGGGTGCCCCTACGAGCAGTACTTC.

The chain couples TRBV5-4 to TRBJ2-7, with a possible D match to TRBD1 (5 bases). Germline CDR1 and CDR2: SGHNT and YYREEE (reference sequence). Trimming shortened V by 7 bases and J by 3 bases, and 14 bases separated the two germline ends. The CDR3 is made up of 13 amino acids. DNA for the CDR3: TGTGCCAGCGGCTGGGGCGTTAACTACGAGCAGTACTTC. Translated: CASGWGVNYEQYF.

The gene calls are TRBV4-3 and TRBJ2-1, with TRBD2 matching over 8 bases. The CDR3 covers 17 residues. CDR1 and CDR2 from the germline V gene are LGHNA and YSLEER. J gave up 5 bases and V 1 base, and 10 bases lay outside the gene matches. The CDR3 spells CASSQAYGRAINNEQFF. The CDR3, as DNA: TGCGCCAGCAGCCAAGCTTACGGGAGGGCCATCAACAATGAGCAGTTCTTC.

The genes are TRBV10-3 and TRBJ2-1; 12 nucleotides align to TRBD2. The V gene's germline CDR1 is ENHRY and CDR2 SYGVKD. The ends lost 2 bases at V and 3 bases at J; junction bases unmatched: 8. The CDR3 totals 18 residues. The CDR3 loop is CAISELLAGGGLYNEQFF. The DNA of the CDR3 is TGTGCCATCAGTGAGCTTCTAGCGGGGGGGGGACTCTACAATGAGCAGTTCTTC.

This chain uses TRBV6-1 with TRBJ2-1; D is uncertain. CDR1 MNHNS and CDR2 SASEGT come from the germline V gene. V was clipped by 0 bases and J by 7 bases, with 7 bases between them. This CDR3 spans 13 amino acids. The CDR3 DNA is TGTGCCAGCAGTGAAGCCTGGATTAATGAGCAGTTCTTC. It encodes CASSEAWINEQFF.